This T cell receptor beta chain was documented in a study of cytomegalovirus exposure and HLA in healthy donors. General study points: Most sequenced TCRs were rare (though some public TCRs occurred in many donors). A further, later analysis showed that HLA-associated TCR beta chains (compared with equally common others) were more clonally expanded.

Use of 60 Vbeta and 13 Jbeta primers characterized the PCR. The data were produced by immunoSEQ multiplex PCR, yet TCRdb's version contains in-frame clones alone and is incomplete. The table lists around 94,000 clones, approximately 78% of them singletons. Trimming took 7 bases from V and 6 from J; bases not matched to a gene: 6. This CDR3 has 13 amino acids. The germline CDR1 and CDR2 sequences are MNHEY and SVGAGI. To note about this clone: The antigen remains undetermined.

The sequencing input was PBMCs. The chain recombines TRBV6-5 with TRBJ2-1; 7 bases agree with TRBD2. The clonotype was recovered from a woman aged 40-49 years in good health and CMV-seropositive. The CDR3 DNA follows: TGTGCCAGCACTCCCGGGGGGAGCAATGAGCAGTTCTTC. It yields the protein CASTPGGSNEQFF.